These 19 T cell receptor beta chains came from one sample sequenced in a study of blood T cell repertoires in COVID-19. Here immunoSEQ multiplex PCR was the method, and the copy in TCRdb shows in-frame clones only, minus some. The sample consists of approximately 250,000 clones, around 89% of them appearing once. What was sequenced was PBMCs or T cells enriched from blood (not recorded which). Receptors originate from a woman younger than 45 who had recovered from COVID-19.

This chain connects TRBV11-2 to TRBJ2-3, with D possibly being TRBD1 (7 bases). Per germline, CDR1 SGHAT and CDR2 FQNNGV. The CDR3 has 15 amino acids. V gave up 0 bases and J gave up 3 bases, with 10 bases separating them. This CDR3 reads CASSLDQGGTDTQYF. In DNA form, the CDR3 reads TGTGCCAGCAGCTTAGATCAGGGGGGTACAGATACGCAGTATTTT.

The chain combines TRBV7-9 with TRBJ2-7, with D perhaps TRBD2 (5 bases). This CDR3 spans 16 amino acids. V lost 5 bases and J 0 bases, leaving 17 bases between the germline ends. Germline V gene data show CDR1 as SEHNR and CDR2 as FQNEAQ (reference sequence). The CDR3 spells CASSQTGNPSSYEQYF. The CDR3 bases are TGTGCCAGCAGCCAAACCGGGAACCCCAGCTCCTACGAGCAGTACTTC. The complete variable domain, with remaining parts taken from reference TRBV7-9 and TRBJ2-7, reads DTGVSQNPRHKITKRGQNVTFRCDPISEHNRLYWYRQTLGQGPEFLTYFQNEAQLEKSRLLSDRFSAERPKGSFSTLEIQRTEQGDSAMYLCASSQTGNPSSYEQYFGPGTRLTVT.

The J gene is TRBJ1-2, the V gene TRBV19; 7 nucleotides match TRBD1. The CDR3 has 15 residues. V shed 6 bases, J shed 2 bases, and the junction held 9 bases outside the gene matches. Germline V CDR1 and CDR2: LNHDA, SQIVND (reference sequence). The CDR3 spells CASSPSRDSNYGYTF. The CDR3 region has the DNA TGTGCCAGTAGCCCAAGTCGGGACAGCAACTATGGCTACACCTTC. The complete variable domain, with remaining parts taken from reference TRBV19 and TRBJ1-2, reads DGGITQSPKYLFRKEGQNVTLSCEQNLNHDAMYWYRQDPGQGLRLIYYSQIVNDFQKGDIAEGYSVSREKKESFPLTVTSAQKNPTAFYLCASSPSRDSNYGYTFGSGTRLTVV.

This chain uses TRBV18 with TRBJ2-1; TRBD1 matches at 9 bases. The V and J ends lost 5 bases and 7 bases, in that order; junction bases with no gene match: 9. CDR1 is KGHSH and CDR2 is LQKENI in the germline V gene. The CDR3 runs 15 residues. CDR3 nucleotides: TGTGCCAGCTCATCAACAGGGGGCGCATATAATGAGCAGTTCTTC. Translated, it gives CASSSTGGAYNEQFF.

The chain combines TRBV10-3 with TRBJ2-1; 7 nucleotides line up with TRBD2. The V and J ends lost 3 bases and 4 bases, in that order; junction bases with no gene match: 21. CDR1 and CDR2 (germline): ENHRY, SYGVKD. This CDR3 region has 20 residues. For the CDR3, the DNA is TGTGCCATCAGTGACCCCGACGGGGGGAACCGGCAAGAAAAATACAATGAGCAGTTCTTC. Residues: CAISDPDGGNRQEKYNEQFF.

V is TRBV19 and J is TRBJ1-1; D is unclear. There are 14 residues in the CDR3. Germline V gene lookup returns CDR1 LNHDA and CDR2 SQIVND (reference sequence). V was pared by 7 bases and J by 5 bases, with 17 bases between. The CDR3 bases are TGTGCCAGTACGGAGGAAGGGAGAGGGACTGAAGCTTTCTTT. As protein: CASTEEGRGTEAFF.

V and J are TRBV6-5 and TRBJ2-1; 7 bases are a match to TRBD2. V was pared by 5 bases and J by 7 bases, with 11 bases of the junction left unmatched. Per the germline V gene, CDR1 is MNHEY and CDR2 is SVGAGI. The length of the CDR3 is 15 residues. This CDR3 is CASSRQRELGNEQFF. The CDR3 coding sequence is TGTGCCAGCAGTCGTCAGCGGGAACTTGGAAATGAGCAGTTCTTC.

The CDR3 DNA reads TGTGCCAGCAGCCTCGTCGGAGGGGGGGGGATCCACAATGAGCAGTTCTTC. Encoded protein: CASSLVGGGGIHNEQFF. V gene TRBV3-1 (or the pseudogene TRBV3-2) combines with J gene TRBJ2-1; D may be TRBD2 (7 bases). Trimming left V 4 bases short and J 5 bases short, with 21 bases between. CDR3 length: 17 residues. Germline assignment: CDR1 LGHDT and CDR2 YNNKEL (reference sequence).

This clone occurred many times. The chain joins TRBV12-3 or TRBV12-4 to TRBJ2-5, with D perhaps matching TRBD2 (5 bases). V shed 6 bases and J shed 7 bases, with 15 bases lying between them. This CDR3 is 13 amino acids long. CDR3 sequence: CASRPPGTGTQYF. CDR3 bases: TGTGCCAGCAGGCCCCCGGGAACCGGGACCCAGTACTTC.

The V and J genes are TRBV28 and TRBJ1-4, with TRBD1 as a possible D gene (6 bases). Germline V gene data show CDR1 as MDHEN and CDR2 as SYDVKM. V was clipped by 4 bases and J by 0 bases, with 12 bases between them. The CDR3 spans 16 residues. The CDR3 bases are TGTGCCAGCAGTTCCCGACAGGATTCAACTAATGAAAAACTGTTTTTT. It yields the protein CASSSRQDSTNEKLFF. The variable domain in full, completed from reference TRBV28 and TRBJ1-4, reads DVKVTQSSRYLVKRTGEKVFLECVQDMDHENMFWYRQDPGLGLRLIYFSYDVKMKEKGDIPEGYSVSREKKERFSLILESASTNQTSMYLCASSSRQDSTNEKLFFGSGTQLSVL.

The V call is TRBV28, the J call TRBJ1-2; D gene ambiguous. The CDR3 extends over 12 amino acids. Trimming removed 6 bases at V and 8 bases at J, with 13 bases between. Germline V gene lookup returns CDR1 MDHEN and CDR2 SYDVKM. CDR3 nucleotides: TGTGCCAGCAGCTCCGGAGGGTCGGGCTACACCTTC. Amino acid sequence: CASSSGGSGYTF.

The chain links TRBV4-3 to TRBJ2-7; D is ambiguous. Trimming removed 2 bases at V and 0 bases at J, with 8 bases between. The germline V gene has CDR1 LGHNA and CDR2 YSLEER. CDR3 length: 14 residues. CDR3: CASSQTPYSYEQYF. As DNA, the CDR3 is TGCGCCAGCAGCCAAACGCCCTACTCCTACGAGCAGTACTTC.

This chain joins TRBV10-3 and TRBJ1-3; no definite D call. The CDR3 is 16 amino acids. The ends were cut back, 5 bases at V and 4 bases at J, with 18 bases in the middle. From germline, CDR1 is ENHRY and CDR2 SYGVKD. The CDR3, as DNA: TGTGCCATCAGTAGTGCATTCCAGACCGGGGGAAACACCATATATTTT. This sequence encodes CAISSAFQTGGNTIYF.

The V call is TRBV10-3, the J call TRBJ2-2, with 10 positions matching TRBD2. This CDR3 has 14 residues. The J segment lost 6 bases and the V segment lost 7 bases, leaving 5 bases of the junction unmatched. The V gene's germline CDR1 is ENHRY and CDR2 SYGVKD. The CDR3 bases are TGTGCCATCACCTCTAGCGGGAGCCCCGGGGAGCTGTTTTTT. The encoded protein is CAITSSGSPGELFF.

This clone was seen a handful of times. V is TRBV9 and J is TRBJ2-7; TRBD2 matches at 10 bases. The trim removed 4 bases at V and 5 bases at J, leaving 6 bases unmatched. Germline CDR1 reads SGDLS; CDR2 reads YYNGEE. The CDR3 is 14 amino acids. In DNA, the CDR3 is TGTGCCAGCAGCCCTAGCGGGAGCCTAAACGAGCAGTACTTC. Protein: CASSPSGSLNEQYF.

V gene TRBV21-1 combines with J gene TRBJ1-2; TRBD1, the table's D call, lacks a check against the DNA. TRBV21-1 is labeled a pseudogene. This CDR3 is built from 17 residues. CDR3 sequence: CASRLSTGDGANYGYTF. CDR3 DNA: TGTGCCAGCAGACTATCGACAGGCGATGGGGCTAACTATGGCTACACCTTC.

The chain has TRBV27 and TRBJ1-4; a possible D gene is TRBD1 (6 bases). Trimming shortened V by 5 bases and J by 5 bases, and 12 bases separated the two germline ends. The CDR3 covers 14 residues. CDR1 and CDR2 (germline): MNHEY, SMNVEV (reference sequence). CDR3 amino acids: CASSPRTANEKLFF. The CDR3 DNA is TGTGCCAGCAGTCCGCGGACAGCCAATGAAAAACTGTTTTTT.

CDR3 region: CSVTGGMTGGILNYGYTF. Here the CDR3 DNA reads TGCAGCGTCACTGGAGGGATGACAGGGGGGATCCTTAACTATGGCTACACCTTC. The chain couples TRBV29-1 to TRBJ1-2, with 9 bases matching TRBD1. The CDR3 totals 18 residues. The V and J ends lost 6 bases and 1 base, in that order; junction bases with no gene match: 18. In germline, CDR1 is SQVTM, CDR2 ANQGSEA.

CDR3 in amino acids: CASSLGGGEQPQHF. CDR3 DNA: TGTGCCAGCAGTTTGGGAGGGGGGGAGCAGCCCCAGCATTTT. The chain employs TRBV28 and TRBJ1-5, with D perhaps TRBD1 (6 bases). The CDR3 spans 14 residues. Germline-derived CDR1 and CDR2 are MDHEN and SYDVKM. V was cut by 3 bases and J by 7 bases, with 13 bases left in between. Variable domain in full (rest from reference TRBV28 and TRBJ1-5): DVKVTQSSRYLVKRTGEKVFLECVQDMDHENMFWYRQDPGLGLRLIYFSYDVKMKEKGDIPEGYSVSREKKERFSLILESASTNQTSMYLCASSLGGGEQPQHFGDGTRLSIL.